Presented here are 27 T cell receptor beta chains from one specimen sequenced in a study of cytomegalovirus exposure and HLA in healthy donors. The repertoire was sequenced with immunoSEQ multiplex PCR; TCRdb's copy has only in-frame clones and lacks some. The data contain about 240,000 clones, roughly 89% of them seen just once; the ten biggest clones take up around 3%. The sample consisted of PBMCs. These receptors were collected from a man aged 18 to 29 in good health and CMV-seronegative.

V is TRBV11-2 and J is TRBJ2-7; 7 bases are shared with TRBD2. This CDR3 spans 12 amino acids. CDR1 SGHAT and CDR2 FQNNGV come from the germline V gene. V dropped 10 bases and J dropped 8; count of bases not matched to a gene: 11. DNA for the CDR3: TGTGCCACGGGGAGGGTGGTAGCACAGCAGTACTTC. It codes for CATGRVVAQQYF.

The J gene is TRBJ2-7, the V gene TRBV19; 8 bases line up with TRBD1. The CDR3 runs 16 residues. CDR1 and CDR2 (germline): LNHDA, SQIVND (reference sequence). With 3 bases clipped from V and 1 base from J, the junction kept 8 bases outside the gene matches. The CDR3 nucleotides are TGTGCCAGTAGTATCTTCGGGACAGGTTTTTCCTACGAGCAGTACTTC. Amino acids: CASSIFGTGFSYEQYF. The complete variable domain, with remaining parts taken from reference TRBV19 and TRBJ2-7, reads DGGITQSPKYLFRKEGQNVTLSCEQNLNHDAMYWYRQDPGQGLRLIYYSQIVNDFQKGDIAEGYSVSREKKESFPLTVTSAQKNPTAFYLCASSIFGTGFSYEQYFGPGTRLTVT.

The chain joins TRBV7-9 to TRBJ1-5; possible D gene TRBD1, 5 bases. With 0 bases removed from V and 7 bases from J, the gap between germline ends came to 13 bases. The CDR3 spans 15 residues. Per the germline V gene, CDR1 is SEHNR and CDR2 is FQNEAQ (reference sequence). In DNA, the CDR3 is TGTGCCAGCAGCTTAGCGGGGCCCGTCAACCAGCCCCAGCATTTT. It translates to CASSLAGPVNQPQHF.

This clone was detected only once. J is TRBJ2-7 and V is TRBV5-6, with D perhaps TRBD2 (6 bases). V lost 4 bases, J lost 6 bases, and 14 bases lay in between. The CDR3 extends over 13 amino acids. The germline CDR1 and CDR2 sequences are SGHDT and YYEEEE. CDR3 loop: CASSPGRGSEQYF. Written as DNA, the CDR3 is TGTGCCAGCAGCCCCGGGCGGGGATCCGAGCAGTACTTC.

This chain connects TRBV4-1 to TRBJ2-5, with D possibly TRBD1 on 5 matching bases. This CDR3 spans 17 amino acids. Between the trimmed V and J ends, which lost 4 bases and 5 bases, there was a span of 23 bases. The germline gives CDR1 MGHRA, CDR2 YSYEKL. As DNA, the CDR3 is TGCGCCAGCAGCCGTTACCAGGGAAATCCTATGGGGGAGACCCAGTACTTC. Translated, it gives CASSRYQGNPMGETQYF.

The CDR3 DNA reads TGTGCTAGTGGTTCAATTCTAGCGGGGGGGCCTCCCGGGGAGCTGTTTTTT. Translation gives CASGSILAGGPPGELFF. The chain joins TRBV12-5 to TRBJ2-2, with 12 bases identical to TRBD2. CDR3 length: 17 amino acids. Germline CDR1 and CDR2: LGHNT and FRNRAP. Germline trimming cut 4 bases from V and 6 bases from J; bases unmatched to any gene: 9.

As for this clone: The same CDR3 also results from other DNA sequences found in this sample. The rearrangement links TRBV15 to TRBJ2-3; D remains ambiguous. CDR1 is LNHNV, CDR2 YYDKDF, per germline (reference sequence). V shed 0 bases and J shed 4 bases, with 5 bases lying between them. This CDR3 region has 13 residues. CDR3 coding DNA: TGTGCCACCAGCAGAGATCCCGCAGATACGCAGTATTTT. Its translation is CATSRDPADTQYF.

V is TRBV7-9 and J is TRBJ1-1; D unresolved. There are 16 residues in the CDR3. CDR1 and CDR2 from the germline V gene are SEHNR and FQNEAQ (reference sequence). V shed 1 base and J shed 1 base, with 13 bases lying between them. This chain's CDR3 is CASSLVAEGPNTEAFF. The CDR3 DNA follows: TGTGCCAGCAGCTTAGTGGCGGAGGGCCCGAACACTGAAGCTTTCTTT.

The genes are TRBV5-4 and TRBJ2-3; 11 bases map to TRBD2. The CDR3 sequence is 18 residues long. With V trimmed by 0 bases and J by 4 bases, 10 bases remained unmatched. In germline, CDR1 is SGHNT, CDR2 YYREEE (reference sequence). CDR3 region: CASSLGWGSGREPDTQYF. CDR3 sequence (DNA): TGTGCCAGCAGCTTGGGGTGGGGTAGCGGGAGGGAGCCAGATACGCAGTATTTT.

The chain recombines TRBV15 with TRBJ2-5; D perhaps matches TRBD1 (5 bases). Trimming stripped 6 bases from V and 4 bases from J, with 12 bases between. The germline V gene has CDR1 LNHNV and CDR2 YYDKDF (reference sequence). The CDR3 extends over 13 amino acids. In DNA form, the CDR3 reads TGTGCCACCAGTACTCCCAGGGTAGAGACCCAGTACTTC. Its protein is CATSTPRVETQYF.

The chain couples TRBV2 to TRBJ2-1; 8 bases agree with TRBD2. V trimming: 4 bases; J trimming: 10 bases; junction bases outside the gene matches: 9. The CDR3 covers 14 residues. Germline lookup yields CDR1 SNHLY and CDR2 FYNNEI. The CDR3 here is CASSVGTSVGEQFF. CDR3 nucleotides: TGTGCCAGCAGTGTTGGGACTAGTGTAGGCGAGCAGTTCTTC.

The chain has TRBV4-3 and TRBJ2-1; tentative D call: TRBD2 (6 bases). The CDR3 sequence is 16 residues long. V lost 0 bases and J lost 8, with 17 bases in between. CDR1 is LGHNA, CDR2 YSLEER, per germline. The CDR3 sequence: CASSQEFANSGDEQFF. The CDR3 bases are TGCGCCAGCAGCCAAGAATTCGCGAATAGCGGCGATGAGCAGTTCTTC.

The chain carries TRBV4-1 and TRBJ2-7, with 7 bases fitting TRBD2. Germline CDR1 reads MGHRA; CDR2 reads YSYEKL. V trimming: 0 bases; J trimming: 1 base; junction bases outside the gene matches: 6. The CDR3 consists of 16 residues. The CDR3 bases are TGCGCCAGCAGCCAAGATTCCCTAGCGGAGTCCTACGAGCAGTACTTC. It specifies CASSQDSLAESYEQYF.

The V call is TRBV7-9, the J call TRBJ2-1; D may be TRBD2 (6 bases). Germline CDR1 is SEHNR and CDR2 is FQNEAQ (reference sequence). V lost 5 bases, J lost 8 bases, and 13 bases lay in between. This CDR3 is 13 amino acids long. In nucleotides, the CDR3 is TGTGCCAGCAGCCTGACTAGTTTGGATGAGCAGTTCTTC. Translation: CASSLTSLDEQFF.

The CDR3 DNA is TGTGCCAGCAGTACCGGGACTAGCGTGATCGATGAGCAGTTCTTC. This encodes CASSTGTSVIDEQFF. The chain joins TRBV27 to TRBJ2-1; 10 bases are shared with TRBD2. The germline V gene has CDR1 MNHEY and CDR2 SMNVEV (reference sequence). V dropped 5 bases and J dropped 8; count of bases not matched to a gene: 9. The CDR3 runs to 15 residues.

V and J are TRBV18 and TRBJ1-3, with D perhaps TRBD1 (6 bases). The CDR3 is 14 residues long. V lost 6 bases, J lost 0 bases, and 9 bases lay in between. CDR1 and CDR2 from the germline V gene are KGHSH and LQKENI. CDR3 in DNA: TGTGCCAGCTCGGACAGTGGCTCTGGAAACACCATATATTTT. This translates into CASSDSGSGNTIYF.

The rearrangement links TRBV5-1 to TRBJ1-1, with D possibly being TRBD1 (5 bases). This CDR3 is 13 amino acids long. CDR1 is SGHRS, CDR2 YFSETQ, per germline. Trimming took 1 base from V and 8 from J, leaving 12 bases between them. The CDR3 sequence: CASSLNGGREAFF. The CDR3 DNA is TGCGCCAGCAGCTTGAATGGGGGGAGGGAAGCTTTCTTT.

This clone has just a few counts. The J gene is TRBJ1-6, the V gene TRBV5-1; 9 bases line up with TRBD1. The germline V gene encodes CDR1 SGHRS and CDR2 YFSETQ. The V gene end was trimmed by 5 bases and the J gene end by 10 bases; junction bases not matched to a gene: 7. This CDR3 has 14 residues. The CDR3 coding sequence is TGCGCCAGCAGGGACCCGGGACAGGGATCACCCCTCCACTTT. This encodes CASRDPGQGSPLHF. Looking up the rest from reference TRBV5-1 and TRBJ1-6 gives the full variable domain: KAGVTQTPRYLIKTRGQQVTLSCSPISGHRSVSWYQQTPGQGLQFLFEYFSETQRNKGNFPGRFSGRQFSNSRSEMNVSTLELGDSALYLCASRDPGQGSPLHFGNGTRLTVT.

The CDR3 region is CASSRRSGANVLTF. For the CDR3, the DNA is TGTGCCAGCAGCCGTCGTTCTGGGGCCAACGTCCTGACTTTC. V is TRBV11-2 and J is TRBJ2-6, with D unresolved. CDR1 and CDR2 from the germline V gene are SGHAT and FQNNGV. V was trimmed by 5 bases and J by 1 base, leaving 6 bases between them. This CDR3 has 14 residues.

The chain employs TRBV7-9 and TRBJ2-5, with 15 bases that match TRBD2. There are 18 residues in the CDR3. Germline V lookup: CDR1 SEHNR, CDR2 FQNEAQ (reference sequence). Trimming cost V 5 bases and J 0 bases; bases outside gene matches: 7. In DNA form, the CDR3 reads TGTGCCAGCAGCCCGGGACTAGCGGGGGGAACCAACCAAGAGACCCAGTACTTC. The encoded protein is CASSPGLAGGTNQETQYF.

CDR3 amino acids: CASTGVETQYF. The CDR3, as DNA: TGTGCCAGCACAGGGGTTGAGACCCAGTACTTC. J is TRBJ2-5 and V is TRBV6-1, with D maybe TRBD1 (6 bases). Germline V gene lookup returns CDR1 MNHNS and CDR2 SASEGT. Trimming removed 7 bases at V and 5 bases at J, with 8 bases between. There are 11 residues in the CDR3.

Here the CDR3 DNA reads TGTGCCATCAGTGAGTCATCAGGGAGGGATACGCAGTATTTT. It is translated as CAISESSGRDTQYF. The rearrangement joins TRBV10-3 to TRBJ2-3; tentative D call: TRBD2 (6 bases). V gave up 0 bases and J gave up 6 bases, with 10 bases separating them. From germline, CDR1 is ENHRY and CDR2 SYGVKD. CDR3 length equals 14 residues.

The V and J genes are TRBV10-3 and TRBJ1-2; 8 positions match TRBD1. The ends lost 6 bases at V and 8 bases at J; junction bases unmatched: 11. Germline CDR1 and CDR2: ENHRY and SYGVKD. This CDR3 contains 14 residues. This chain's CDR3 is CAISPGGPIGGYTF. DNA for the CDR3: TGTGCCATCAGCCCAGGGGGCCCTATAGGAGGCTACACCTTC.

The gene calls are TRBV9 and TRBJ2-1, with D unclear. CDR3 length equals 15 residues. Germline loops: CDR1 SGDLS, CDR2 YYNGEE. V was clipped by 0 bases and J by 0 bases, with 7 bases between them. The CDR3 DNA reads TGTGCCAGCAGCGTAGGACCTAGCTCCTACAATGAGCAGTTCTTC. Protein product: CASSVGPSSYNEQFF.

The chain joins TRBV10-3 to TRBJ2-7; 9 bases map to TRBD1. Unmatched junction bases numbered 22, after V lost 4 bases and J lost 6 bases. Germline V gene lookup returns CDR1 ENHRY and CDR2 SYGVKD. The CDR3 runs 19 residues. The CDR3 sequence: CAISGRDREMLTYGGEQYF. For the CDR3, the DNA is TGTGCCATCAGTGGAAGGGACAGGGAAATGCTTACCTACGGGGGCGAGCAGTACTTC.

This chain connects TRBV5-1 to TRBJ2-3; 9 bases align to TRBD2. This CDR3 spans 18 amino acids. V dropped 2 bases and J dropped 0; count of bases not matched to a gene: 10. Germline V CDR1 and CDR2: SGHRS, YFSETQ. CDR3 DNA sequence: TGCGCCAGCAGCTTTTCTAGCGGGGCCCCCTTAAGCACAGATACGCAGTATTTT. Protein sequence: CASSFSSGAPLSTDTQYF.

This clone was seen a few times. The chain carries TRBV5-6 and TRBJ1-2, with TRBD1 as a possible D gene (5 bases). The CDR3 has 15 amino acids. Germline V gene sequence: CDR1 SGHDT, CDR2 YYEEEE. Trimming took off 4 bases at V and 8 bases at J, with 21 bases between the two ends. This CDR3 is CASSLGPDSSWGYTF. The DNA of the CDR3 is TGTGCCAGCAGCCTCGGCCCAGACAGTTCTTGGGGCTACACCTTC. The full variable domain, with the rest looked up from reference TRBV5-6 and TRBJ1-2, is DAGVTQSPTHLIKTRGQQVTLRCSPKSGHDTVSWYQQALGQGPQFIFQYYEEEERQRGNFPDRFSGHQFPNYSSELNVNALLLGDSALYLCASSLGPDSSWGYTFGSGTRLTVV.